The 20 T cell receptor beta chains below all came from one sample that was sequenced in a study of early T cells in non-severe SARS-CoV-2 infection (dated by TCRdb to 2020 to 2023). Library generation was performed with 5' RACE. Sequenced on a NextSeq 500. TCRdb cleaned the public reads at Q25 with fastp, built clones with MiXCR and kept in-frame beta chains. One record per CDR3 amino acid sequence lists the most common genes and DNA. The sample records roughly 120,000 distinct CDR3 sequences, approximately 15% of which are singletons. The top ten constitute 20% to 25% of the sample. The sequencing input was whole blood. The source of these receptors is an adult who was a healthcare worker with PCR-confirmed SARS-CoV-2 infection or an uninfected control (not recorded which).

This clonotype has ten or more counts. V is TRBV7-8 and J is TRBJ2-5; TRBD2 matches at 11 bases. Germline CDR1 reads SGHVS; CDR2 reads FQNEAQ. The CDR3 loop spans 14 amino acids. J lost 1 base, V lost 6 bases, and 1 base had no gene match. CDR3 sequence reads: CASSSGGVQETQYF. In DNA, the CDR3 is TGTGCCAGCAGTAGCGGGGGGGTCCAAGAGACCCAGTACTTC.

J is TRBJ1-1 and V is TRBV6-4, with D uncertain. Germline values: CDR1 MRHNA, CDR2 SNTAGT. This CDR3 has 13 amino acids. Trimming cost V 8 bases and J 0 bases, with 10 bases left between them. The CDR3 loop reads CASSGELNTEAFF. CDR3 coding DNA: TGTGCCAGCTCTGGAGAGCTGAACACTGAAGCTTTCTTT.

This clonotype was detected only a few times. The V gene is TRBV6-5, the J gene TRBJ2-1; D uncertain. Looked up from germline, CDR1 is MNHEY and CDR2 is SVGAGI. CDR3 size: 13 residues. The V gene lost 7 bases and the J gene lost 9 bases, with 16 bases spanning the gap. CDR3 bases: TGTGCCAGCATCAGTACGACGCTTGGTGAGCAGTTCTTC. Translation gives CASISTTLGEQFF.

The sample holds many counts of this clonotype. CDR3 DNA sequence: TGTGCCAGCGCTCAGAACACCGGGGAGCTGTTTTTT. Amino acid sequence: CASAQNTGELFF. The J gene is TRBJ2-2, the V gene TRBV6-1; D is unresolved. Trimming shortened V by 8 bases and J by 1 base, and 5 bases separated the two germline ends. This CDR3 region has 12 residues. Looked up from germline, CDR1 is MNHNS and CDR2 is SASEGT.

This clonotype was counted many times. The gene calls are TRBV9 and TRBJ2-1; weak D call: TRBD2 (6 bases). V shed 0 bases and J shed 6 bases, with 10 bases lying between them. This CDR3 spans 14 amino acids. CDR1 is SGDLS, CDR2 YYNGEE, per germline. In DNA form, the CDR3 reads TGTGCCAGCAGCGTAGAGCCGACTAGCAATGAGCAGTTCTTC. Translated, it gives CASSVEPTSNEQFF.

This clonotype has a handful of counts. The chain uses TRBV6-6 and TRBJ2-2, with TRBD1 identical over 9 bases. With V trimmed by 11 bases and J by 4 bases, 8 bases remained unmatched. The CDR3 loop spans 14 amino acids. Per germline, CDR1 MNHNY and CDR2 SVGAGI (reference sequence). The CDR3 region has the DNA TGTGCCTCCAGTCGGGACAGGGCCACCGGGGAGCTGTTTTTT. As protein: CASSRDRATGELFF.

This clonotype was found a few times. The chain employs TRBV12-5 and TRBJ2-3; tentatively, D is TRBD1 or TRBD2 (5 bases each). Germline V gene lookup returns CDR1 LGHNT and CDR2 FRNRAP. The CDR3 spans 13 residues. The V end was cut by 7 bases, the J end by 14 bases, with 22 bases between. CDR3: CASVPGPTLLSYF. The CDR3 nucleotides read TGTGCTAGTGTTCCGGGACCTACCCTTTTGTCGTATTTT.

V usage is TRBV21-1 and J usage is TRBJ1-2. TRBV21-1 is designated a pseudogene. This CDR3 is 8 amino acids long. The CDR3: CAYYGYTF. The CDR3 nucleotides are TGTGCGTACTATGGCTACACCTTC.

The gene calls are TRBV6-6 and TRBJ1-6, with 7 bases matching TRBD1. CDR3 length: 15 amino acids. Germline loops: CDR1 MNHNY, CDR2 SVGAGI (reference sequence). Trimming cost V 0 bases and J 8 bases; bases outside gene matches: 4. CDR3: CASSYSPTGDSPLHF. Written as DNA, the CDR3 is TGTGCCAGCAGTTACTCTCCTACAGGGGATTCACCCCTCCACTTT.

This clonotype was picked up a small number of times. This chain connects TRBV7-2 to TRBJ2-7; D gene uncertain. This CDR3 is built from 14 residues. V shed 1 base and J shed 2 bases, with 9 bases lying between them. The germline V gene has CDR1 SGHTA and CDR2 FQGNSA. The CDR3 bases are TGTGCCAGCAGCTTAGACCGGGCGACCTACGAGCAGTACTTC. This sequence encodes CASSLDRATYEQYF.

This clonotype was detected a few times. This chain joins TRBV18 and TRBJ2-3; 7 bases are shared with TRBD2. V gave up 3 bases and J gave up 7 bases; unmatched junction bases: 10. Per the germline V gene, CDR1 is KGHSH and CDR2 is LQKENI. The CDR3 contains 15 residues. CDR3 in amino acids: CASSPQLADPHTQYF. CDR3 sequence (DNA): TGTGCCAGCTCACCCCAGCTAGCGGATCCTCATACGCAGTATTTT.

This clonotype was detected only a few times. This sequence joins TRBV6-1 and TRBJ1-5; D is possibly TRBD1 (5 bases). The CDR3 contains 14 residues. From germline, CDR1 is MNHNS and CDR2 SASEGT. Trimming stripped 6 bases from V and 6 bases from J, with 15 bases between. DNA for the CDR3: TGTGCCAGCAGGGGCAGGGTACAAGGTCAGCCCCAGCATTTT. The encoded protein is CASRGRVQGQPQHF.

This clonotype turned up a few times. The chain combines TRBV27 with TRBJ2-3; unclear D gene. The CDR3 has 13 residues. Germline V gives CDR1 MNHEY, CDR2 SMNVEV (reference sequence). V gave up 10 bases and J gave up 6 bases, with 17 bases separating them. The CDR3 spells CATKTTDVDTQYF. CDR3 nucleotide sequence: TGTGCCACCAAGACGACCGACGTGGATACGCAGTATTTT.

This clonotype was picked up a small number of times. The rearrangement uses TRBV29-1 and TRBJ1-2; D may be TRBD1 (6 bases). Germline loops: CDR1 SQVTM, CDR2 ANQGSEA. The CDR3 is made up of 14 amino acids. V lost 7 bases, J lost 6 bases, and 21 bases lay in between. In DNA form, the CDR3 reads TGCAGCGCCCGCCCGGCCGGACAGTTCAATGGCTACACCTTC. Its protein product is CSARPAGQFNGYTF. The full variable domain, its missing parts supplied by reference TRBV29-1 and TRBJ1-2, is SAVISQKPSRDICQRGTSLTIQCQVDSQVTMMFWYRQQPGQSLTLIATANQGSEATYESGFVIDKFPISRPNLTFSTLTVSNMSPEDSSIYLCSARPAGQFNGYTFGSGTRLTVV.

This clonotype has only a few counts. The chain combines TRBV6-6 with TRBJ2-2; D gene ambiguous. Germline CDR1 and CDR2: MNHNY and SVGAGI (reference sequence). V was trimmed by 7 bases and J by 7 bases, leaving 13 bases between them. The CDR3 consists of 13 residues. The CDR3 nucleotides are TGTGCCAGCACCAGTCCTGGGATCGGGGAGCTGTTTTTT. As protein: CASTSPGIGELFF.

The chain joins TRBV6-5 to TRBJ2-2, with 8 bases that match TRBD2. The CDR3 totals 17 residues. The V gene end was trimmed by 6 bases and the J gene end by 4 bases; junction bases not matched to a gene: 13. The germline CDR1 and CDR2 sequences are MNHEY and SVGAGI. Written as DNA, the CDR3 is TGTGCCAGCAGCTCCCCCTCGGGGGGGGCCCTCACCGGGGAGCTGTTTTTT. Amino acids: CASSSPSGGALTGELFF.

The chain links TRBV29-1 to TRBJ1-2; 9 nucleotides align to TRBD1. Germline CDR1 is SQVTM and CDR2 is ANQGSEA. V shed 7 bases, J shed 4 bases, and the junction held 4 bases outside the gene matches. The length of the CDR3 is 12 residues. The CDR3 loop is CSGGTGSYGYTF. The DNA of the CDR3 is TGCAGCGGTGGGACAGGGAGCTATGGCTACACCTTC.

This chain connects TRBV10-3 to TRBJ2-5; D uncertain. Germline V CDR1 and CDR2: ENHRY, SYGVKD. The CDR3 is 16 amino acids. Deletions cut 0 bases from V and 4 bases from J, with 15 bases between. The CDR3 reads CAISESKGVSLETQYF. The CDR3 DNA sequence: TGTGCCATCAGTGAGTCGAAGGGCGTTAGCTTAGAGACCCAGTACTTC.

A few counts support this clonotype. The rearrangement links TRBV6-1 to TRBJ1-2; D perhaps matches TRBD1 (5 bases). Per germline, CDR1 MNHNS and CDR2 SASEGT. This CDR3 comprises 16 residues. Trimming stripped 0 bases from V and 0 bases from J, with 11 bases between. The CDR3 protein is CASSEAGVGANYGYTF. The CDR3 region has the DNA TGTGCCAGCAGTGAAGCAGGGGTTGGAGCTAACTATGGCTACACCTTC.

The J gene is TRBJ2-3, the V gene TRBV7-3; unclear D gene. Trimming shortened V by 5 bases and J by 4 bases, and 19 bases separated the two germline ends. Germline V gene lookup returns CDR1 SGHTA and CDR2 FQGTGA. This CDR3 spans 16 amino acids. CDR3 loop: CASSAGGTLPPDTQYF. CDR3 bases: TGTGCCAGCAGCGCTGGTGGAACCCTCCCCCCAGATACGCAGTATTTT.